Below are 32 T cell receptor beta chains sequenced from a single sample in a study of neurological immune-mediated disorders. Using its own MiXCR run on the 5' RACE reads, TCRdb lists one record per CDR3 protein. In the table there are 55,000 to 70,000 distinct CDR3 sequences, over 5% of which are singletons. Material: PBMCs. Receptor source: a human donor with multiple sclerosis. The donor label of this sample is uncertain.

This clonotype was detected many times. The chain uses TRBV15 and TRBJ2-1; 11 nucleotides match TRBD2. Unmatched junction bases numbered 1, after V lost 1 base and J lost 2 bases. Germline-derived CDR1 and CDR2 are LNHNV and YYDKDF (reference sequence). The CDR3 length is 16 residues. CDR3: CATSRGLAGPYNEQFF. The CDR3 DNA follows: TGTGCCACCAGCAGAGGACTAGCGGGGCCCTACAATGAGCAGTTCTTC.

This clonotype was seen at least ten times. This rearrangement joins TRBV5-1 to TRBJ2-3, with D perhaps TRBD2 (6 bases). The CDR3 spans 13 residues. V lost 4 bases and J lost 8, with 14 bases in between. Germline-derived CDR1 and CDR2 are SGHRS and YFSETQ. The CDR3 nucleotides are TGCGCCAGCAGCGAACCCAGGGAGGCTACGCAGTATTTT. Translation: CASSEPREATQYF.

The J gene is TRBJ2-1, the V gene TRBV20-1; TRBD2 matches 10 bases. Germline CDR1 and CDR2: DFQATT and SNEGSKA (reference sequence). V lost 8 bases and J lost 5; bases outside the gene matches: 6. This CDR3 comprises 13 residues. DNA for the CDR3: TGCAGTCAGCGGGGGGGCCTCCACAATGAGCAGTTCTTC. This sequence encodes CSQRGGLHNEQFF.

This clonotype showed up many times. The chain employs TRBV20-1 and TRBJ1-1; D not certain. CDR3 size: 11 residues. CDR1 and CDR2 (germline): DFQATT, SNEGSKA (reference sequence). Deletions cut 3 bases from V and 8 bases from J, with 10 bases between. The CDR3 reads CSARNGIEAFF. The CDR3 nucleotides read TGCAGTGCTAGGAACGGAATAGAAGCTTTCTTT.

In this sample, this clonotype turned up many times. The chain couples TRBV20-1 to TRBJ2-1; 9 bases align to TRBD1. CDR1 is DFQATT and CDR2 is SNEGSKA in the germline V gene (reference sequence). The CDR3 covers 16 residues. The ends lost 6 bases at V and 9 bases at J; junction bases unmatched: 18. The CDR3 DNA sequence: TGCAGTGCCACCCATCCCGGGACAGGGACCCACAGTGAGCAGTTCTTC. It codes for CSATHPGTGTHSEQFF.

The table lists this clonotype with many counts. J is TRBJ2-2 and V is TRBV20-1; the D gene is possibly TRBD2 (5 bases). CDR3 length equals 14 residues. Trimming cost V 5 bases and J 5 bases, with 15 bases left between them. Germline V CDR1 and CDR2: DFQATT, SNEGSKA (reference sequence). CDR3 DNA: TGCAGTGCTTCTCCCGGACCGGGGACCGGGGAGCTGTTTTTT. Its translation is CSASPGPGTGELFF.

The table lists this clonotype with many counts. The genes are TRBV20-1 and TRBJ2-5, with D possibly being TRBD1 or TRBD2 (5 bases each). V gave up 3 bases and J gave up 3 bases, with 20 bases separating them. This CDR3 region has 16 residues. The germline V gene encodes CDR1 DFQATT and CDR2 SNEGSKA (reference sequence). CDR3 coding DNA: TGCAGTGCTAGCGGGGCCCCGTCGGGGTTTAAAGAGACCCAGTACTTC. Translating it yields CSASGAPSGFKETQYF.

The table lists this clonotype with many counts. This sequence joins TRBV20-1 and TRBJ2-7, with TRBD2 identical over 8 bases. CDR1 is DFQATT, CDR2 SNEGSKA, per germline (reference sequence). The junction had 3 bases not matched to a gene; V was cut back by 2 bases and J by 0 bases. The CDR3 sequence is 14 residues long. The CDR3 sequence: CSARQRGPSYEQYF. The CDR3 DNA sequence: TGCAGTGCTAGACAGCGGGGGCCCTCCTACGAGCAGTACTTC.

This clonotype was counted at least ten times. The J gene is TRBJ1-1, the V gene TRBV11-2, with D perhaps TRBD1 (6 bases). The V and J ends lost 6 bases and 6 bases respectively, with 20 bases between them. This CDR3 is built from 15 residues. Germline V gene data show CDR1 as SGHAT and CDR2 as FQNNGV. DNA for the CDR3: TGTGCCAGCAGTCAGCTCAGGGGTAACGGACCTGAAGCTTTCTTT. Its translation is CASSQLRGNGPEAFF. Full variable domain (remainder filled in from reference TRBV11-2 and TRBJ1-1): EAGVAQSPRYKIIEKRQSVAFWCNPISGHATLYWYQQILGQGPKLLIQFQNNGVVDDSQLPKDRFSAERLKGVDSTLKIQPAKLEDSAVYLCASSQLRGNGPEAFFGQGTRLTVV.

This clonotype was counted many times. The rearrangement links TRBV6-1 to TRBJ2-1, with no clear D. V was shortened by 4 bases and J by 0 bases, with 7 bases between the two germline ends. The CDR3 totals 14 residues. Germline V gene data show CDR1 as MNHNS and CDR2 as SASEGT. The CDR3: CASSALSSYNEQFF. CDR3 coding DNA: TGTGCCAGCAGTGCCCTTAGCTCCTACAATGAGCAGTTCTTC.

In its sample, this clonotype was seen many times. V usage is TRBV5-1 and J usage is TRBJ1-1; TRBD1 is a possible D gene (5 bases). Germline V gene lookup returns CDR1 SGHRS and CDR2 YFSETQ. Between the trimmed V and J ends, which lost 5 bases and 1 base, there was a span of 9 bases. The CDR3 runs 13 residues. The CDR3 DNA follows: TGCGCCAGCAGGGGGGGGACGAACACTGAAGCTTTCTTT. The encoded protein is CASRGGTNTEAFF.

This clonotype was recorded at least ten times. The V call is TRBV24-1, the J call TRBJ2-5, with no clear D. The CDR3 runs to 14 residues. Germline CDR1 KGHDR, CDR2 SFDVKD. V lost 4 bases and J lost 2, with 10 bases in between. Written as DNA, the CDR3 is TGTGCCACCAGTGAACCGGCAAAACAAGAGACCCAGTACTTC. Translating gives CATSEPAKQETQYF.

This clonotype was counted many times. The CDR3 here is CASSLRDTPTYEQYF. The DNA of the CDR3 is TGTGCCAGCAGCCTACGGGACACTCCAACCTACGAGCAGTACTTC. V is TRBV6-5 and J is TRBJ2-7; the D gene is possibly TRBD1 (6 bases). CDR1 and CDR2 (germline): MNHEY, SVGAGI. The CDR3 has 15 residues. The V end was cut by 6 bases, the J end by 2 bases, with 17 bases between.

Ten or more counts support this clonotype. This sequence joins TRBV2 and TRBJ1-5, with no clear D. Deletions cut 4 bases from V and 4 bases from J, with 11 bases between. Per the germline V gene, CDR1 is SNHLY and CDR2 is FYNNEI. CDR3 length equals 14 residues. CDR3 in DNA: TGTGCCAGCAGTGGCCCGGGCCGTAATCAGCCCCAGCATTTT. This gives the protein CASSGPGRNQPQHF.

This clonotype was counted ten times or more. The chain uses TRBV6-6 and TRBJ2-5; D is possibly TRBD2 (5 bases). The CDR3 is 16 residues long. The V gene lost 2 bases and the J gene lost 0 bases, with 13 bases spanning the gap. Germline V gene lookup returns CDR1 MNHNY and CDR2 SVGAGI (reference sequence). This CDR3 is CASSYGQDGDQETQYF. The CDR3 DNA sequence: TGTGCCAGCAGTTACGGGCAGGACGGGGACCAAGAGACCCAGTACTTC.

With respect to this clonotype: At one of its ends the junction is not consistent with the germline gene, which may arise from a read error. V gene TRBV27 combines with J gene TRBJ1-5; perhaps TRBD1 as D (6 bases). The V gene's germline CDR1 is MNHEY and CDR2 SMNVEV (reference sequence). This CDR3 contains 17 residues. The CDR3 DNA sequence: TGTGCCAGCAGTTTAGAGGGTTTGGGGGGCTTAAATCAGCCCCAGCGTTTT. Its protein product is CASSLEGLGGLNQPQRF.

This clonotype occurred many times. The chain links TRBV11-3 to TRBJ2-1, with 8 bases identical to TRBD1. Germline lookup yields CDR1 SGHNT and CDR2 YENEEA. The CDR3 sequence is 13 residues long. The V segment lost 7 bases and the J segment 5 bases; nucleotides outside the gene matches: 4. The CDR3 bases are TGTGCCAGCACAGGGGGCGGGCACAATGAGCAGTTCTTC. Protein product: CASTGGGHNEQFF.

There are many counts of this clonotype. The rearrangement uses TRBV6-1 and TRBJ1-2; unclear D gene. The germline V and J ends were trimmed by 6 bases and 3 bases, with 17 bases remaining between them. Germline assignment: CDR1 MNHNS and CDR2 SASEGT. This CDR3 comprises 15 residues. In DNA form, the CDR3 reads TGTGCCAGCAGCCAAATTGGGGTGAATGACTATGGCTACACCTTC. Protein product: CASSQIGVNDYGYTF.

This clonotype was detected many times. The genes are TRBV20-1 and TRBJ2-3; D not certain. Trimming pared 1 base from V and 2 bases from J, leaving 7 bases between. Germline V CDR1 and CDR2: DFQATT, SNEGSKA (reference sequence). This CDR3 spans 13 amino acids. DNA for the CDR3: TGCAGTGCTAGAGCCACACACACAGATACGCAGTATTTT. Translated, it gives CSARATHTDTQYF.

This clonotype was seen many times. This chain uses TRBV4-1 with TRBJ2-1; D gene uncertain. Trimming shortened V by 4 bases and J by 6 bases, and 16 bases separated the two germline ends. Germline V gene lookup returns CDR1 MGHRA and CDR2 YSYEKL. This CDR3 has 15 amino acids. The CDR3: CASSPPVGFGNEQFF. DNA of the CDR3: TGCGCCAGCAGCCCCCCAGTGGGTTTTGGCAATGAGCAGTTCTTC.

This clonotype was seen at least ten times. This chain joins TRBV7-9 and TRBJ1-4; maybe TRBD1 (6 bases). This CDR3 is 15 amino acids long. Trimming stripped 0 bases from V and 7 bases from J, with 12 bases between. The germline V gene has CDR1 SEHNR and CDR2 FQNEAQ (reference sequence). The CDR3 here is CASSLAATGSEKLFF. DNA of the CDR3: TGTGCCAGCAGCTTAGCGGCCACAGGGTCTGAAAAACTGTTTTTT. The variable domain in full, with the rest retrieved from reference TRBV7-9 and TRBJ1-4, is DTGVSQNPRHKITKRGQNVTFRCDPISEHNRLYWYRQTLGQGPEFLTYFQNEAQLEKSRLLSDRFSAERPKGSFSTLEIQRTEQGDSAMYLCASSLAATGSEKLFFGSGTQLSVL.

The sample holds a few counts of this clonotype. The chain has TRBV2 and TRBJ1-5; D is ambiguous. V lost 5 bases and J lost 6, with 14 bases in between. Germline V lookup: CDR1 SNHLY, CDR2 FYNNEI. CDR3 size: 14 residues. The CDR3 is CASSSRRRVQPQHF. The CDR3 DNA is TGTGCCAGCAGTTCCCGAAGGAGGGTTCAGCCCCAGCATTTT.

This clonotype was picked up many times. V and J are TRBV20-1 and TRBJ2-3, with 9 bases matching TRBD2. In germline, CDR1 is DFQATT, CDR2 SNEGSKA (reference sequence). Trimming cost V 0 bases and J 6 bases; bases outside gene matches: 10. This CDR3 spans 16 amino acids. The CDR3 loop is CSARDVGGGAVDTQYF. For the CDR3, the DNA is TGCAGTGCTAGAGATGTTGGCGGGGGGGCCGTGGATACGCAGTATTTT.

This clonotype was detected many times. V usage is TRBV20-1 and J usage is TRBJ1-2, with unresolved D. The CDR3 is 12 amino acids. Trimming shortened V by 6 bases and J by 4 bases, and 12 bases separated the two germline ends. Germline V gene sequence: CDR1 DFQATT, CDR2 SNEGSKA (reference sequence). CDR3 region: CSAHTPSYGYTF. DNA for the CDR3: TGCAGTGCCCATACCCCTAGCTATGGCTACACCTTC.

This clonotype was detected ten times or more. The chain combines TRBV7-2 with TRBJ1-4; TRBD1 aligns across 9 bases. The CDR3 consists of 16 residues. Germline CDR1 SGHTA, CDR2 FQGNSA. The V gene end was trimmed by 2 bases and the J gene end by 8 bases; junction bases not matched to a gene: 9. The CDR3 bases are TGTGCCAGCAGCTTAAGGGTGGACAGGGGATCGGAAAAACTGTTTTTT. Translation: CASSLRVDRGSEKLFF.

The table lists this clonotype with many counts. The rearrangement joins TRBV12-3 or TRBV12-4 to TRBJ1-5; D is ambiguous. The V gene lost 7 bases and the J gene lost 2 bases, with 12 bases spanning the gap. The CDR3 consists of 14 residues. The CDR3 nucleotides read TGTGCCAGCACGCCACCCGAGGGCAATCAGCCCCAGCATTTT. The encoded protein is CASTPPEGNQPQHF.

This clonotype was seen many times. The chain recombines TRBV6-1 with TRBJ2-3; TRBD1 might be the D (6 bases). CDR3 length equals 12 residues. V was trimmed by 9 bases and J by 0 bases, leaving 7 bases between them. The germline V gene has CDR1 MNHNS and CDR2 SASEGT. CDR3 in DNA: TGTGCCAGTGACAGGAGCACAGATACGCAGTATTTT. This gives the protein CASDRSTDTQYF.

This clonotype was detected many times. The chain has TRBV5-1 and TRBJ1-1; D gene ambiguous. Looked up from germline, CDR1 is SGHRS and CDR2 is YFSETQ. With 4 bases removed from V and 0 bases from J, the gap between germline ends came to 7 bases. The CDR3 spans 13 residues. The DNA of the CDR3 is TGCGCCAGCAGCCGGGGAATGAACACTGAAGCTTTCTTT. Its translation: CASSRGMNTEAFF.

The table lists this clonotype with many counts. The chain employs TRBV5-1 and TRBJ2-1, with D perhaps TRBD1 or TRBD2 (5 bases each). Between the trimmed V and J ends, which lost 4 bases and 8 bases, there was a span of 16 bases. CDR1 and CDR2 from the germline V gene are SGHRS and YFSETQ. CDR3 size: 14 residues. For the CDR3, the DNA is TGCGCCAGCAGCCCCCGGGACCAAGGCGATGAGCAGTTCTTC. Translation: CASSPRDQGDEQFF.

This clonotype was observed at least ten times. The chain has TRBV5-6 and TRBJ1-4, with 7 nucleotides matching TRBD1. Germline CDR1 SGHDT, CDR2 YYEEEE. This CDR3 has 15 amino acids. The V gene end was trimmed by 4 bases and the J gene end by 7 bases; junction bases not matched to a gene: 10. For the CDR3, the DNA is TGTGCCAGCAGCGTAAGACAGGGACGGGGTGAAAAACTGTTTTTT. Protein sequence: CASSVRQGRGEKLFF.

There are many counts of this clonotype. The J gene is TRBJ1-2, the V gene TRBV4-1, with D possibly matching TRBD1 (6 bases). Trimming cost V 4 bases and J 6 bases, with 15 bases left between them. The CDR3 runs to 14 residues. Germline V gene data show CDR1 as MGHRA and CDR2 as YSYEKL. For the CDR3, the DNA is TGCGCCAGCAGCCTCCGGGACATCAAACATGGCTACACCTTC. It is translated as CASSLRDIKHGYTF.

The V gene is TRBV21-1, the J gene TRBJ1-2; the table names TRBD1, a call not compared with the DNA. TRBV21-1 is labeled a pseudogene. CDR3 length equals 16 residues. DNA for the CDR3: TGTGCCAGCAGCCATGACAGGGACCAGGCTAACTATGGCTACACCTTC. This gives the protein CASSHDRDQANYGYTF.